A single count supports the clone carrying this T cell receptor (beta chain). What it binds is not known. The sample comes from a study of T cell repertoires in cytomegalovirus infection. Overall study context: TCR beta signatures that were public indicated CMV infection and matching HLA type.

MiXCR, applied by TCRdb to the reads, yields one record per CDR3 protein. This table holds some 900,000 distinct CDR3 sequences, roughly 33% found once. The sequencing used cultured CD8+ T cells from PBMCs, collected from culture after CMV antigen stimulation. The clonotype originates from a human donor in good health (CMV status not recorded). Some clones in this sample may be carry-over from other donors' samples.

Here the CDR3 reads CASSYVAANEQFF. The CDR3 region has the DNA TGTGCCAGCAGTTACGTAGCGGCCAATGAGCAGTTCTTC. The rearrangement links TRBV6-2 or TRBV6-3 to TRBJ2-1; perhaps TRBD2 as D (6 bases). Trimming left V 2 bases short and J 6 bases short, with 8 bases between. This CDR3 region has 13 residues. Germline V gene lookup returns CDR1 MNHEY and CDR2 SVGEGT.